This entry features one TCR beta chain sequence. Its antigen is not yet known. The input lacks base qualities; no much larger clone sits a single base away. TCRbeta CDR3 regions were amplified from genomic DNA by means of the immunoSEQ Assay, a bias-controlled multiplex PCR. For the original study's pipeline: Nucleated cell counts per sample were estimated from amplification of reference gene primers within the assay. To quantify the absolute abundance of each unique TCRbeta CDR3 rearrangement, sequence reads were collapsed and filtered. For each sample, productive Simpson clonality was calculated as the square root of Simpson's diversity index across productive rearrangements. Drawn from immuneACCESS, this table holds only the in-frame rearrangements with V and J called that TCRdb kept. Clones are partly lost; checked studies trace under half to an unresolved V gene and leave the rest unexplained. V and J calls and clone size are given by that table; D and trimming were obtained from the DNA. The sample contains approximately 280,000 clones, around 89% of them found a single time. The ten largest make up about 4.6% of the sample.

Collaborating institutions collected whole blood in K2EDTA tubes following their own protocols. For TCRbeta analysis, collaborator samples were shipped as frozen whole blood, as isolated PBMCs, or as DNA extracted from either sample type. This sample was taken from a study of blood T cell repertoires in COVID-19 (TCRdb year 2020). Background for the entire study: The collaborator samples originated in the United States, Italy and Spain and spanned the acute and convalescent phases of COVID-19. The material from the prospective study consisted of cDNA or gDNA derived from T cells, B-cell-depleted T cells, or PBMCs. Subjects who had been exposed to COVID-19, were actively infected with it, or had recovered from it provided the deeply sampled blood TCRbeta repertoires that made up the dataset. The repertoires were released in a freely available public database intended as a resource for research on the immune response to SARS-CoV-2. The samples were drawn from two sources: the first 160 participants of the ongoing ImmuneRACE study, and about 1,300 subjects contributed by 6 global collaborators. Nearly every sample came with metadata listing a de-identified subject ID, COVID-19 status, age in years and sex. Where available, HLA class I and class II types were obtained from metadata supplied by the sample provider rather than from assay-based typing. General conclusions and limits of the study: The quantity of clinical and demographic metadata differed by source and by participant and was supplied without curation.

CDR1 and CDR2 (SNHLY, FYNNEI) derive from the germline V gene. The CDR3 goes from the cysteine to the phenylalanine over 16 residues. Left in the record is the CDR3 DNA by itself, 48 bases read in frame from the first base. A distance of 14 bases separates the germline ends of V and J, which lose 2 bases and 0 bases respectively. The clonotype comes from a man aged 35 to 55 with acute or convalescent COVID-19. The rearranged chain carries TRBV2 and TRBJ2-7; TRBD2 might be the D gene, on 5 matching bases. The sample taken for sequencing was peripheral blood. The nucleotide sequence is given as TGTGCCAGCAGTGAATATCTAGCAAGGAGCTCCTACGAGCAGTACTTC. This encodes CASSEYLARSSYEQYF.